One and the same sample provided the 28 T cell receptor beta chains below, sequenced in a study of T cell repertoires in cytomegalovirus infection. In TCRdb, the reads were re-called with MiXCR into one record per CDR3 protein. The sample lists more than 500,000 distinct CDR3 sequences; 15% to 20% were seen once. Sequences were obtained from CD8+ T cells from PBMCs. The receptors shown here come from a human donor in good health (CMV status not recorded). Some clones in this sample may be carry-over from other donors' samples.

The rearrangement links TRBV9 to TRBJ2-5, with a tentative D call TRBD1 (7 bases). This CDR3 contains 14 residues. Germline V gene data show CDR1 as SGDLS and CDR2 as YYNGEE. V was pared by 3 bases and J by 5 bases, with 14 bases between. The CDR3 sequence: CASSAGGRHETQYF. The CDR3 DNA follows: TGTGCCAGCAGCGCAGGGGGGCGTCATGAGACCCAGTACTTC.

This clonotype was counted ten times or more. The chain is built from TRBV6-6 and TRBJ2-1, with 8 bases fitting TRBD2. CDR1 MNHNY and CDR2 SVGAGI come from the germline V gene (reference sequence). The CDR3 is 18 amino acids. J lost 6 bases, V lost 0 bases, and 13 bases had no gene match. The chain's CDR3 is CASSYSSPSLAGPNEQFF. The CDR3 DNA follows: TGTGCCAGCAGTTACTCGAGCCCGAGCCTAGCGGGCCCCAATGAGCAGTTCTTC.

The chain recombines TRBV6-6 with TRBJ1-4; the match to TRBD1 covers 8 bases. This CDR3 is built from 13 residues. CDR1 is MNHNY and CDR2 is SVGAGI in the germline V gene (reference sequence). Trimming removed 5 bases from V and 5 bases from J; junction bases left unmatched: 1. For the CDR3, the DNA is TGTGCCAGCAGTGACAGGGGCAATGAAAAACTGTTTTTT. This sequence encodes CASSDRGNEKLFF.

About this clonotype: A much larger clone lies one base from this, so it may be a read error. The V and J genes are TRBV19 and TRBJ1-2; D unresolved. CDR3 length equals 17 residues. The V gene's germline CDR1 is LNHDA and CDR2 SQIVND (reference sequence). Trimming left V 4 bases short and J 5 bases short, with 23 bases between. DNA for the CDR3: TGTGCCAGTAGTACCGCCATGTTGGTACGGCTTATATATGGCTACACCTTC. Translation gives CASSTAMLVRLIYGYTF. Full variable domain (remainder filled in from reference TRBV19 and TRBJ1-2): DGGITQSPKYLFRKEGQNVTLSCEQNLNHDAMYWYRQDPGQGLRLIYYSQIVNDFQKGDIAEGYSVSREKKESFPLTVTSAQKNPTAFYLCASSTAMLVRLIYGYTFGSGTRLTVV.

Comments on this clonotype: With a much larger clone just one base away, this may be a read error. The chain employs TRBV2 and TRBJ2-7; D remains ambiguous. The CDR3 sequence is 14 residues long. Germline V CDR1 and CDR2: SNHLY, FYNNEI. V was shortened by 8 bases and J by 3 bases, with 17 bases between the two germline ends. CDR3 protein: CASVDMAFDYEQYF. CDR3 nucleotide sequence: TGTGCCAGCGTTGACATGGCTTTCGACTACGAGCAGTACTTC.

V is TRBV20-1 and J is TRBJ1-5, with D perhaps TRBD1 (6 bases). Trimming removed 0 bases from V and 5 bases from J, with 8 bases in between. Germline loops: CDR1 DFQATT, CDR2 SNEGSKA (reference sequence). CDR3 length: 13 residues. This chain's CDR3 is CSARETGYQPQHF. The CDR3 nucleotides read TGCAGTGCTAGAGAAACAGGGTATCAGCCCCAGCATTTT.

This clonotype was found many times. V usage is TRBV12-3 or TRBV12-4 and J usage is TRBJ2-5; 7 bases fit TRBD2. V was clipped by 5 bases and J by 5 bases; unmatched bases: 11. CDR3 length: 15 residues. CDR3 DNA: TGTGCCAGCAGTCTGCCTAGCGGAGCGGGGGAGACCCAGTACTTC. Translating it yields CASSLPSGAGETQYF.

The V and J genes are TRBV6-5 and TRBJ2-1; 9 positions match TRBD2. With V trimmed by 2 bases and J by 7 bases, 9 bases remained unmatched. CDR3 length: 16 amino acids. CDR1 is MNHEY, CDR2 SVGAGI, per germline. CDR3 sequence reads: CASSYPRSGGSNEQFF. CDR3 nucleotide sequence: TGTGCCAGCAGTTACCCGAGGAGCGGGGGGTCAAATGAGCAGTTCTTC.

A remark on this clonotype: Given a much more abundant clone one base away, this may be a read error. CDR3 DNA: TGTGCCAGCAGTGAAGAGGGTGATACGCAGTATTTT. Its protein is CASSEEGDTQYF. The V and J genes are TRBV6-1 and TRBJ2-3, with unresolved D. Between the trimmed V and J ends, which lost 1 base and 6 bases, there was a span of 5 bases. Germline CDR1 and CDR2: MNHNS and SASEGT. This CDR3 has 12 residues.

This clonotype was seen many times. The chain joins TRBV6-6 to TRBJ2-5; a weak D match, TRBD2 (7 bases). Trimming cost V 2 bases and J 1 base, with 29 bases left between them. The CDR3 has 21 amino acids. The germline V gene encodes CDR1 MNHNY and CDR2 SVGAGI (reference sequence). The CDR3 DNA sequence: TGTGCCAGCAGTTACCCGCCGGACAGTGGGGGGGGTAGCGCGATCCAAGAGACCCAGTACTTC. As protein: CASSYPPDSGGGSAIQETQYF.

Note on this clonotype: Germline and junction disagree at one end, which may indicate a read error. The chain is built from TRBV5-1 and TRBJ1-5, with 7 bases fitting TRBD1. CDR3 length equals 15 residues. CDR1 and CDR2 (germline): SGHRS, YFSETQ. The CDR3 sequence: CASRLVTGEGQPQHF. CDR3 sequence (DNA): TGCGCCAGCAGATTGGTAACAGGGGAAGGTCAGCCCCAGCATTTT.

This chain uses TRBV2 with TRBJ2-7, with 8 bases lining up with TRBD1. The ends lost 10 bases at V and 4 bases at J; junction bases unmatched: 15. The CDR3 contains 15 residues. Germline CDR1 reads SNHLY; CDR2 reads FYNNEI. In DNA form, the CDR3 reads TGTGCCATCGTGCAGGGAGGACAGGGCAGGTACGAGCAGTACTTC. Protein sequence: CAIVQGGQGRYEQYF. Looking up the rest from reference TRBV2 and TRBJ2-7 gives the full variable domain: EPEVTQTPSHQVTQMGQEVILRCVPISNHLYFYWYRQILGQKVEFLVSFYNNEISEKSEIFDDQFSVERPDGSNFTLKIRSTKLEDSAMYFCAIVQGGQGRYEQYFGPGTRLTVT.

The rearrangement uses TRBV11-2 and TRBJ2-5, with 7 bases matching TRBD2. CDR1 SGHAT and CDR2 FQNNGV come from the germline V gene. The CDR3 is made up of 15 amino acids. The V and J ends lost 1 base and 3 bases, in that order; junction bases with no gene match: 5. CDR3 nucleotide sequence: TGTGCCAGCAGCTTAGTATCTAGCGGCAAAGAGACCCAGTACTTC. Protein sequence: CASSLVSSGKETQYF.

There are a few counts of this clonotype. The chain links TRBV28 to TRBJ1-1; D is unclear. Germline assignment: CDR1 MDHEN and CDR2 SYDVKM. The CDR3 extends over 13 amino acids. V shed 5 bases and J shed 7 bases, with 14 bases lying between them. The DNA for the CDR3 is TGTGCCAGCAGTCCTGGACGGATAAATGAAGCTTTCTTT. Protein sequence: CASSPGRINEAFF.

This clonotype was seen only a few times. This chain joins TRBV6-1 and TRBJ1-2; no clear D gene. The CDR3 sequence is 12 residues long. V was pared by 4 bases and J by 6 bases, with 9 bases between. The germline gives CDR1 MNHNS, CDR2 SASEGT. CDR3 loop: CASSGPLDGYTF. In DNA, the CDR3 is TGTGCCAGCAGTGGACCCCTAGATGGCTACACCTTC.

The sample holds a few counts of this clonotype. The J gene is TRBJ2-7, the V gene TRBV2; D may be TRBD1 (6 bases). CDR1 is SNHLY, CDR2 FYNNEI, per germline. The V end was cut by 0 bases, the J end by 6 bases, with 15 bases between. This CDR3 contains 15 residues. CDR3 bases: TGTGCCAGCAGTGAAGCGCTTCACAGGGCGGGCGAGCAGTACTTC. This translates into CASSEALHRAGEQYF.

This clonotype has more than one count but fewer than ten. In DNA form, the CDR3 reads TGTGCCAGCAGTGGTGGCGGGAGTAGAAGGGATACGCAGTATTTT. Amino acids: CASSGGGSRRDTQYF. The genes are TRBV6-4 and TRBJ2-3, with 7 bases lining up with TRBD2. Per germline, CDR1 MRHNA and CDR2 SNTAGT. The CDR3 consists of 15 residues. The V segment lost 4 bases and the J segment 6 bases; nucleotides outside the gene matches: 10.

The chain joins TRBV4-1 to TRBJ2-5; the D gene is possibly TRBD1 (6 bases). Germline V lookup: CDR1 MGHRA, CDR2 YSYEKL. V was clipped by 0 bases and J by 1 base, with 9 bases between them. This CDR3 is 15 amino acids long. The DNA for the CDR3 is TGCGCCAGCAGCCAAGAATACAGGGTCCAAGAGACCCAGTACTTC. Amino acid sequence: CASSQEYRVQETQYF.

This clonotype was observed at least ten times. The rearrangement links TRBV7-2 to TRBJ1-1; TRBD1 matches at 7 bases. The CDR3 runs 14 residues. CDR1 and CDR2 (germline): SGHTA, FQGNSA. V lost 4 bases and J lost 7; bases outside the gene matches: 9. CDR3 in amino acids: CASSYLGDSNEAFF. The CDR3 nucleotides read TGTGCCAGCAGCTACCTTGGGGACAGCAATGAAGCTTTCTTT.

Of note for this clonotype: This may be a read error, as it is one base from a much larger clone. The rearrangement links TRBV6-1 to TRBJ2-2; 7 bases are a match to TRBD1. Germline-derived CDR1 and CDR2 are MNHNS and SASEGT. V shed 6 bases and J 5 bases; nucleotides not matched to a gene: 9. There are 15 residues in the CDR3. The CDR3 nucleotides are TGTGCCAGCAGAGTCCGAGGGGGCGAGACCGGGGAGCTGTTTTTT. Protein product: CASRVRGGETGELFF.

Many counts were recorded for this clonotype. V and J are TRBV7-2 and TRBJ2-1, with D unresolved. Germline V gene data show CDR1 as SGHTA and CDR2 as FQGNSA. The CDR3 sequence is 15 residues long. The germline V and J ends were trimmed by 0 bases and 6 bases, with 12 bases remaining between them. The CDR3 is CASSLALGQLNEQFF. The CDR3, as DNA: TGTGCCAGCAGCTTAGCGCTAGGCCAGCTCAATGAGCAGTTCTTC.

This clonotype was counted only a few times. This rearrangement joins TRBV29-1 to TRBJ1-1; D gene unclear. Germline V gene data show CDR1 as SQVTM and CDR2 as ANQGSEA. This CDR3 has 13 amino acids. Trimming removed 6 bases at V and 0 bases at J, with 11 bases between. The CDR3 nucleotides are TGCAGCGTCTACCCAGAGATGAACACTGAAGCTTTCTTT. Its translation: CSVYPEMNTEAFF.

In its sample, this clonotype was seen many times. This chain connects TRBV7-3 to TRBJ2-7; TRBD1 agrees at 7 bases. Unmatched junction bases numbered 16, after V lost 1 base and J lost 4 bases. This CDR3 has 18 amino acids. CDR1 is SGHTA, CDR2 FQGTGA, per germline. CDR3 DNA sequence: TGTGCCAGCAGCTTAATTGGGATCGGGGACAGAGGGTCATACGAGCAGTACTTC. This translates into CASSLIGIGDRGSYEQYF. Variable domain in full (rest from reference TRBV7-3 and TRBJ2-7): GAGVSQTPSNKVTEKGKYVELRCDPISGHTALYWYRQSLGQGPEFLIYFQGTGAADDSGLPNDRFFAVRPEGSVSTLKIQRTERGDSAVYLCASSLIGIGDRGSYEQYFGPGTRLTVT.

The chain has TRBV9 and TRBJ2-2; D is undetermined. The CDR3 has 15 amino acids. V was trimmed by 0 bases and J by 2 bases, leaving 8 bases between them. CDR1 is SGDLS and CDR2 is YYNGEE in the germline V gene. CDR3 sequence: CASSVGTVNTGELFF. In nucleotides, the CDR3 is TGTGCCAGCAGCGTAGGAACAGTCAACACCGGGGAGCTGTTTTTT.

The sample holds many counts of this clonotype. The chain recombines TRBV7-2 with TRBJ1-6; 11 bases are a match to TRBD1. The CDR3 is made up of 16 amino acids. V gave up 5 bases and J gave up 6 bases; unmatched junction bases: 6. Per the germline V gene, CDR1 is SGHTA and CDR2 is FQGNSA. The CDR3 DNA follows: TGTGCCAGCAGCCATTGGACAGGGGGCGTTAATTCACCCCTCCACTTT. It translates to CASSHWTGGVNSPLHF.

CDR3 sequence: CATLQAGGGFTGELFF. The CDR3, as DNA: TGTGCCACTCTGCAGGCGGGAGGGGGTTTCACCGGGGAGCTGTTTTTT. V usage is TRBV27 and J usage is TRBJ2-2, with 9 bases that match TRBD2. Germline V gives CDR1 MNHEY, CDR2 SMNVEV (reference sequence). The CDR3 covers 16 residues. After removal of 10 bases from V and 4 bases from J, the junction contained 13 bases not matched to a gene.

This clonotype has more than one count but fewer than ten. The rearrangement uses TRBV29-1 and TRBJ2-1; 7 positions match TRBD2. The V segment lost 5 bases and the J segment 5 bases; nucleotides outside the gene matches: 9. Germline-derived CDR1 and CDR2 are SQVTM and ANQGSEA. The CDR3 has 14 amino acids. CDR3 region: CSVPPAGSNNEQFF. The CDR3 bases are TGCAGCGTTCCCCCAGCGGGGAGCAACAATGAGCAGTTCTTC.

This chain uses TRBV27 with TRBJ1-2; D gene ambiguous. The germline V and J ends were trimmed by 5 bases and 6 bases, with 13 bases remaining between them. This CDR3 is 13 amino acids long. Germline values: CDR1 MNHEY, CDR2 SMNVEV (reference sequence). In nucleotides, the CDR3 is TGTGCCAGCAGTGATTCCGGGATGGATGGCTACACCTTC. Translating gives CASSDSGMDGYTF.